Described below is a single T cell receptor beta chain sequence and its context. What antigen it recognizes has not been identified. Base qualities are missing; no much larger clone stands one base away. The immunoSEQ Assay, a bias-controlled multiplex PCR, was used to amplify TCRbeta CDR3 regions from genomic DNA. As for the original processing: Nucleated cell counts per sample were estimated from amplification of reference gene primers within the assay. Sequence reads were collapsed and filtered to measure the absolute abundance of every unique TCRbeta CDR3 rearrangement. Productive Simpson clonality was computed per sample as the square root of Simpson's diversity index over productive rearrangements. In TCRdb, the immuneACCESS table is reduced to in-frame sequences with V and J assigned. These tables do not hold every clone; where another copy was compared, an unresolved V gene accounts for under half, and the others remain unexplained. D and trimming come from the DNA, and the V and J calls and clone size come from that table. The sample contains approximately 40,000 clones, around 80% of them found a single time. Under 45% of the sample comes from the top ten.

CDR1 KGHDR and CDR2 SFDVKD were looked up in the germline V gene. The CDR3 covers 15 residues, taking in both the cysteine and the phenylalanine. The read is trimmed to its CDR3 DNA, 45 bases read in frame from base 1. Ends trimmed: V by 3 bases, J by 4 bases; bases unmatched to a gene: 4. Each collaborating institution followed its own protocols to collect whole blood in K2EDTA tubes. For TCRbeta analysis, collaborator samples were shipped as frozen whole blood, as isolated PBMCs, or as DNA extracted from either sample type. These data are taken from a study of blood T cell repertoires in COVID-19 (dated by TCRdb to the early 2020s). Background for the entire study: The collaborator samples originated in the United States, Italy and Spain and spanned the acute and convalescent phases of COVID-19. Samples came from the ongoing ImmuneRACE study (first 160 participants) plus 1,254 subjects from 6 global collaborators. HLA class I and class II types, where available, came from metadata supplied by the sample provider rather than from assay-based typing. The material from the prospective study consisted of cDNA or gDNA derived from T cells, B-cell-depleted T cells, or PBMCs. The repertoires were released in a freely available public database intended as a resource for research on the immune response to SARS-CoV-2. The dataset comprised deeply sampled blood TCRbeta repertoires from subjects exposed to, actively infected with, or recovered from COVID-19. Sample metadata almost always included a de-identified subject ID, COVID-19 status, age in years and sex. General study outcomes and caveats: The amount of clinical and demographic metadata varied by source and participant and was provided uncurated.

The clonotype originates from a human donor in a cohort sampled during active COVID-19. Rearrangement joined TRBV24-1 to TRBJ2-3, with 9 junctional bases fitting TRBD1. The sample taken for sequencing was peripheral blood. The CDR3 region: CATSDARTGADTQYF. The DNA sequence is TGTGCCACCAGTGATGCCAGGACAGGGGCAGATACGCAGTATTTT.